The present entry profiles one T cell receptor beta chain with its context. The data stem from a study of T cells after posttransplantation cyclophosphamide. The data were produced by immunoSEQ multiplex PCR, yet TCRdb's version contains in-frame clones alone and is incomplete. The repertoire consists of 25,000 to 35,000 clones, with 70% to 90% occurring once and the leading ten covering under 15%. The CDR3 runs to 14 residues. V was clipped by 5 bases and J by 4 bases, with 14 bases between them. Germline CDR1 is SEHNR and CDR2 is FQNEAQ (reference sequence). Specimen: PBMCs. This clonotype was obtained from a woman in her 40s with a blood cancer, CMV-positive, and with a related stem cell donor. The chain carries TRBV7-9 and TRBJ2-5, with D tentatively TRBD1 (7 bases). CDR3 nucleotide sequence: TGTGCCAGCAGCCTTAGACAGGGAGGAGAGACCCAGTACTTC. It yields the protein CASSLRQGGETQYF.